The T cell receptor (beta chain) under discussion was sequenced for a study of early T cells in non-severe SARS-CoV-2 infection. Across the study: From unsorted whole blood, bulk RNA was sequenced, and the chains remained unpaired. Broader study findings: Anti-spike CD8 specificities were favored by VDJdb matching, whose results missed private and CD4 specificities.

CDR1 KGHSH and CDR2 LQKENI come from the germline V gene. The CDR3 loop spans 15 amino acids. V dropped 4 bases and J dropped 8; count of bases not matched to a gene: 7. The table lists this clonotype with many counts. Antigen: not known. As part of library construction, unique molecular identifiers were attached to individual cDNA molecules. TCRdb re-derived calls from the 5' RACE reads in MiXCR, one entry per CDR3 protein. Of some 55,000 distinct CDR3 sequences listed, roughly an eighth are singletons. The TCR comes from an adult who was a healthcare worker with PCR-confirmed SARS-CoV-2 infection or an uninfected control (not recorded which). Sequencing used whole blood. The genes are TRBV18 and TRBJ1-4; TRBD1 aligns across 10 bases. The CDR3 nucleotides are TGTGCCAGCTCACGCAGCCGGGACAGGGGAGAAAAACTGTTTTTT. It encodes CASSRSRDRGEKLFF.